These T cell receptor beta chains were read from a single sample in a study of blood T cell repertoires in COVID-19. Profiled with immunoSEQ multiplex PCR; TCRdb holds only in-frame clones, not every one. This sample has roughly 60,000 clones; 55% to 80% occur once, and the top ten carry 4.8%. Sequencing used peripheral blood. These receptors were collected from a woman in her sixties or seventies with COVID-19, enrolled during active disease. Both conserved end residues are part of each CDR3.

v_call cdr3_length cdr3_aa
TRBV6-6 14 CASSYGDSNSPLHF
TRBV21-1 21 CASSKVGTGERLAGGQETQYF
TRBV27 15 CASSFGGRAENEQFF
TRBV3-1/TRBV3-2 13 CASSQEGVVTQYF
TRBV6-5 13 CATGTAPEETQYF
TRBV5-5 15 CASSLTRSSGNTIYF
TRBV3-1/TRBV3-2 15 CASSQETGGGEKLFF
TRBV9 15 CASSVAGGASGELFF
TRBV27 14 CASSSGSNTGELFF
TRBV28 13 CASSSSGTIEAFF
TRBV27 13 CASSPGWAQPQHF
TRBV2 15 CASLDAGGSSTEAFF
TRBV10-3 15 CAISESRGLGTEAFF
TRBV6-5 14 CASRIAGAYNEQFF
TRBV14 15 CASSQAQGGTDTQYF
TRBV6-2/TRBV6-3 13 CASSKTATYEQYF
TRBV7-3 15 CASSATGTRLGEQFF
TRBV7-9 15 CASGMGQGKKETQYF
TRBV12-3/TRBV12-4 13 CASSLDRYTEAFF
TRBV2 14 CASSAGTVGETQYF